The rows below give T cell receptor beta chains drawn from one sample of a study of blood T cell repertoires in COVID-19. Only in-frame clones appear in the TCRdb table, and some are missing; sequencing was by immunoSEQ multiplex PCR. Found here are some 160,000 clones, 84% of them singletons; the top ten hold approximately 2.6%. Sequencing was done on a sample of peripheral blood. The receptors here all came from a woman aged 80 or over with COVID-19, enrolled during active disease. The CDR3 runs from the conserved cysteine through the conserved F or W. Each record gives: V gene, D gene, J gene, clone size, CDR3 protein, CDR3 DNA. A D gene is named only where the DNA matches it firmly. Size tells how often a clone was seen (once, few, many) or the class of an expanded clone, and some rows leave it out.

v_gene: TRBV5-1
d_gene: .
j_gene: TRBJ1-1
abundance: .
CDR3aa: CASSPDRFSAMNTEAFF
CDR3nt: TGCGCCAGCAGCCCAGACAGGTTTTCGGCCATGAACACTGAAGCTTTCTTT

v_gene: TRBV6-2/TRBV6-3
d_gene: .
j_gene: TRBJ2-7
abundance: .
CDR3aa: CASTPVEGRYEQYF
CDR3nt: TGTGCCAGCACCCCCGTTGAGGGCAGGTACGAGCAGTACTTC

v_gene: TRBV3-1/TRBV3-2
d_gene: TRBD2
j_gene: TRBJ2-5
abundance: .
CDR3aa: CASSQQLADLQETQYF
CDR3nt: TGTGCCAGCAGCCAGCAACTAGCGGACCTACAAGAGACCCAGTACTTC

v_gene: TRBV7-2
d_gene: .
j_gene: TRBJ1-1
abundance: .
CDR3aa: CASREPGGSEAFF
CDR3nt: TGTGCCAGCAGAGAACCGGGGGGGTCTGAAGCTTTCTTT

v_gene: TRBV6-5
d_gene: .
j_gene: TRBJ1-2
abundance: .
CDR3aa: CASSSTTGNGYTF
CDR3nt: TGTGCCAGCAGTTCCACCACAGGGAACGGCTACACCTTC

v_gene: TRBV6-5
d_gene: TRBD2
j_gene: TRBJ2-7
abundance: .
CDR3aa: CASSYVASGSYEQYF
CDR3nt: TGTGCCAGCAGTTACGTCGCTAGCGGGAGCTACGAGCAGTACTTC

v_gene: TRBV27
d_gene: .
j_gene: TRBJ2-1
abundance: .
CDR3aa: CASSPEGTEPYNEQFF
CDR3nt: TGTGCCAGCAGCCCGGAGGGGACAGAACCTTACAATGAGCAGTTCTTC

v_gene: TRBV15
d_gene: TRBD1
j_gene: TRBJ2-1
abundance: .
CDR3aa: CATSRGQFRNEQFF
CDR3nt: TGTGCCACCAGCAGGGGACAGTTTCGCAATGAGCAGTTCTTC

v_gene: TRBV5-8
d_gene: .
j_gene: TRBJ1-1
abundance: .
CDR3aa: CASSPALAKNTEAFF
CDR3nt: TGTGCCAGCAGCCCCGCTCTTGCGAAGAACACTGAAGCTTTCTTT

v_gene: TRBV29-1
d_gene: TRBD1
j_gene: TRBJ1-1
abundance: .
CDR3aa: CSVEGSTGGTEAFF
CDR3nt: TGCAGCGTTGAAGGATCCACAGGGGGCACTGAAGCTTTCTTT

v_gene: TRBV10-3
d_gene: .
j_gene: TRBJ1-6
abundance: .
CDR3aa: CAISESTGHNSPLHF
CDR3nt: TGTGCCATCAGTGAGTCTACAGGACATAATTCACCCCTCCACTTT

v_gene: TRBV27
d_gene: TRBD1
j_gene: TRBJ1-2
abundance: .
CDR3aa: CASSFNRGYGYTF
CDR3nt: TGTGCCAGCAGTTTTAACAGGGGGTATGGCTACACCTTC

v_gene: TRBV7-8
d_gene: TRBD2
j_gene: TRBJ2-2
abundance: .
CDR3aa: CASNTGGLLAGATGELFF
CDR3nt: TGTGCCAGCAACACAGGGGGGCTTCTAGCGGGAGCCACCGGGGAGCTGTTTTTT

v_gene: TRBV9
d_gene: TRBD2
j_gene: TRBJ2-7
abundance: .
CDR3aa: CASSPGLAGGAYEQYF
CDR3nt: TGTGCCAGCAGCCCGGGACTAGCGGGGGGGGCCTACGAGCAGTACTTC

v_gene: TRBV3-1/TRBV3-2
d_gene: .
j_gene: TRBJ2-5
abundance: .
CDR3aa: CASSQDPPPRKTQYF
CDR3nt: TGTGCCAGCAGCCAAGATCCCCCCCCGAGGAAGACCCAGTACTTC

v_gene: TRBV12-3/TRBV12-4
d_gene: TRBD2
j_gene: TRBJ2-7
abundance: .
CDR3aa: CASSLVGRDEQYF
CDR3nt: TGTGCCAGCAGTTTAGTGGGGAGGGACGAGCAGTACTTC

v_gene: TRBV9
d_gene: TRBD1
j_gene: TRBJ1-1
abundance: .
CDR3aa: CASSDGPPDRGNTEAFF
CDR3nt: TGTGCCAGCAGCGACGGCCCCCCAGACAGGGGGAACACTGAAGCTTTCTTT

v_gene: TRBV6-5
d_gene: TRBD1
j_gene: TRBJ2-5
abundance: .
CDR3aa: CASGTGEETQYF
CDR3nt: TGTGCCAGCGGCACAGGGGAGGAGACCCAGTACTTC

v_gene: TRBV27
d_gene: TRBD2
j_gene: TRBJ2-7
abundance: .
CDR3aa: CASSLMGGISSYEQYF
CDR3nt: TGTGCCAGCAGTCTCATGGGGGGGATCTCGTCCTACGAGCAGTACTTC

v_gene: TRBV6-2/TRBV6-3
d_gene: .
j_gene: TRBJ2-5
abundance: .
CDR3aa: CASSSRQETQYF
CDR3nt: TGTGCCAGCAGCTCCAGGCAAGAGACCCAGTACTTC

v_gene: TRBV5-5
d_gene: .
j_gene: TRBJ1-5
abundance: few
CDR3aa: CASSLGWGSSNQPQHF
CDR3nt: TGTGCCAGCAGCTTGGGGTGGGGCTCGAGCAATCAGCCCCAGCATTTT

v_gene: TRBV15
d_gene: .
j_gene: TRBJ2-1
abundance: .
CDR3aa: CATSRDRLAAYNEQFF
CDR3nt: TGTGCCACCAGCAGAGATAGGCTAGCAGCCTACAATGAGCAGTTCTTC

v_gene: TRBV7-2
d_gene: .
j_gene: TRBJ2-3
abundance: .
CDR3aa: CASSLFIGGLDTQYF
CDR3nt: TGTGCCAGCAGCCTTTTCATTGGGGGCCTTGATACGCAGTATTTT

v_gene: TRBV27
d_gene: TRBD2
j_gene: TRBJ2-5
abundance: once
CDR3aa: CASSPSRAGGQETQYF
CDR3nt: TGTGCCAGCAGTCCGAGTCGAGCGGGGGGGCAAGAGACCCAGTACTTC

v_gene: TRBV6-6
d_gene: .
j_gene: TRBJ1-3
abundance: .
CDR3aa: CASSPRVSGNTIYF
CDR3nt: TGTGCCAGCAGTCCACGGGTCTCTGGAAACACCATATATTTT

v_gene: TRBV5-1
d_gene: .
j_gene: TRBJ2-5
abundance: .
CDR3aa: CASSFVREVWETQYF
CDR3nt: TGCGCCAGCAGCTTCGTGAGGGAGGTTTGGGAGACCCAGTACTTC

v_gene: TRBV7-3
d_gene: TRBD1
j_gene: TRBJ2-7
abundance: .
CDR3aa: CASSPQSGTGYEQYF
CDR3nt: TGTGCCAGCAGCCCCCAATCCGGGACAGGCTACGAGCAGTACTTC

v_gene: TRBV5-4
d_gene: .
j_gene: TRBJ2-6
abundance: .
CDR3aa: CASSEPSGANVLTF
CDR3nt: TGTGCCAGCAGTGAGCCATCTGGGGCCAACGTCCTGACTTTC

v_gene: TRBV9
d_gene: TRBD2
j_gene: TRBJ2-5
abundance: once
CDR3aa: CASSVGFLAGRETQYF
CDR3nt: TGTGCCAGCAGCGTAGGTTTTTTAGCGGGACGGGAGACCCAGTACTTC

v_gene: TRBV5-6
d_gene: .
j_gene: TRBJ1-2
abundance: .
CDR3aa: CASSYTGRPIYGYTF
CDR3nt: TGTGCCAGCAGCTACACCGGGAGGCCGATCTATGGCTACACCTTC

v_gene: TRBV27
d_gene: .
j_gene: TRBJ1-6
abundance: .
CDR3aa: CASSFFIYNSPLHF
CDR3nt: TGTGCCAGCAGTTTTTTCATCTATAATTCACCCCTCCACTTT

v_gene: TRBV4-1
d_gene: TRBD1
j_gene: TRBJ1-4
abundance: .
CDR3aa: CASSQDDDRGASEKLFF
CDR3nt: TGCGCCAGCAGCCAAGACGACGACAGGGGAGCGAGTGAAAAACTGTTTTTT

v_gene: TRBV19
d_gene: TRBD1
j_gene: TRBJ1-5
abundance: few
CDR3aa: CASDRVGNQPQHF
CDR3nt: TGTGCCAGTGACAGGGTTGGCAATCAGCCCCAGCATTTT

v_gene: TRBV7-2
d_gene: TRBD1
j_gene: TRBJ1-5
abundance: .
CDR3aa: CASSRDRDFQPQHF
CDR3nt: TGTGCCAGCAGCCGGGACAGGGACTTTCAGCCCCAGCATTTT

v_gene: TRBV27
d_gene: .
j_gene: TRBJ1-2
abundance: .
CDR3aa: CASSFRQGYGYTF
CDR3nt: TGTGCCAGCAGTTTTCGGCAGGGCTATGGCTACACCTTC

v_gene: TRBV6-2/TRBV6-3
d_gene: .
j_gene: TRBJ2-5
abundance: .
CDR3aa: CASSYSFSPQYF
CDR3nt: TGTGCCAGCAGTTACTCTTTTAGCCCCCAGTACTTC

v_gene: TRBV5-1
d_gene: TRBD1
j_gene: TRBJ2-3
abundance: .
CDR3aa: CASSAKGTGAGTDTQYF
CDR3nt: TGCGCCAGCAGCGCGAAAGGGACAGGGGCAGGCACAGATACGCAGTATTTT

v_gene: TRBV18
d_gene: .
j_gene: TRBJ2-5
abundance: .
CDR3aa: CASSPFQGMEETQYF
CDR3nt: TGTGCCAGCTCACCGTTCCAGGGGATGGAGGAGACCCAGTACTTC

v_gene: TRBV27
d_gene: .
j_gene: TRBJ2-3
abundance: .
CDR3aa: CASSRLAGNTDTQYF
CDR3nt: TGTGCCAGCAGCCGGCTGGCAGGGAACACAGATACGCAGTATTTT

v_gene: TRBV27
d_gene: .
j_gene: TRBJ2-1
abundance: .
CDR3aa: CASSFKSISYNEQFF
CDR3nt: TGTGCCAGCAGTTTTAAGTCTATCTCCTACAATGAGCAGTTCTTC

v_gene: TRBV5-5
d_gene: .
j_gene: TRBJ2-2
abundance: .
CDR3aa: CASSLGLNTGELFF
CDR3nt: TGTGCCAGCAGCTTGGGCCTAAACACCGGGGAGCTGTTTTTT

v_gene: TRBV5-6
d_gene: .
j_gene: TRBJ2-1
abundance: .
CDR3aa: CASSFPMEEQFF
CDR3nt: TGTGCCAGCAGCTTCCCAATGGAGGAGCAGTTCTTC

v_gene: TRBV4-3
d_gene: .
j_gene: TRBJ1-2
abundance: .
CDR3aa: CASSQAGDLNYGYTF
CDR3nt: TGCGCCAGCAGCCAAGCGGGGGACCTCAACTATGGCTACACCTTC

v_gene: TRBV4-1
d_gene: .
j_gene: TRBJ1-1
abundance: .
CDR3aa: CASSQDPKRPGFSEAFF
CDR3nt: TGCGCCAGCAGCCAAGATCCCAAACGGCCAGGGTTCTCTGAAGCTTTCTTT

v_gene: TRBV29-1
d_gene: .
j_gene: TRBJ2-7
abundance: .
CDR3aa: CSVRAGPLEQYF
CDR3nt: TGCAGCGTTAGGGCGGGACCCCTCGAGCAGTACTTC

v_gene: TRBV28
d_gene: .
j_gene: TRBJ2-1
abundance: .
CDR3aa: CASSYNSNEQFF
CDR3nt: TGTGCCAGCAGTTACAATTCCAATGAGCAGTTCTTC

v_gene: TRBV18
d_gene: TRBD2
j_gene: TRBJ2-1
abundance: .
CDR3aa: CASSPPGSGTSVGEQFF
CDR3nt: TGTGCCAGCTCACCACCGGGGTCCGGGACTAGCGTCGGTGAGCAGTTCTTC

v_gene: TRBV12-5
d_gene: TRBD1
j_gene: TRBJ2-7
abundance: few
CDR3aa: CASGLNPGQGAREQYF
CDR3nt: TGTGCTAGTGGTTTGAACCCGGGACAGGGGGCCCGAGAGCAGTACTTC

v_gene: TRBV3-1/TRBV3-2
d_gene: .
j_gene: TRBJ1-1
abundance: .
CDR3aa: CASSQDKGREAFF
CDR3nt: TGTGCCAGCAGCCAAGATAAAGGCAGGGAAGCTTTCTTT

v_gene: TRBV5-6
d_gene: .
j_gene: TRBJ2-7
abundance: .
CDR3aa: CASSLVQGVREQYF
CDR3nt: TGTGCCAGCAGCTTGGTTCAGGGCGTCCGCGAGCAGTACTTC

v_gene: TRBV2
d_gene: TRBD2
j_gene: TRBJ2-7
abundance: .
CDR3aa: CASSQPGLGYEQYF
CDR3nt: TGTGCCAGCAGCCAACCGGGACTAGGCTACGAGCAGTACTTC

v_gene: TRBV11-2
d_gene: .
j_gene: TRBJ1-2
abundance: .
CDR3aa: CASSLEGAYGYTF
CDR3nt: TGTGCCAGCAGCTTAGAGGGGGCATATGGCTACACCTTC

v_gene: TRBV5-4
d_gene: .
j_gene: TRBJ2-5
abundance: few
CDR3aa: CASSPFRSGAETQYF
CDR3nt: TGTGCCAGCAGCCCCTTCCGATCAGGGGCAGAGACCCAGTACTTC

v_gene: TRBV28
d_gene: .
j_gene: TRBJ1-1
abundance: .
CDR3aa: CASSLFRGNTEAFF
CDR3nt: TGTGCCAGCAGTTTATTTCGGGGGAACACTGAAGCTTTCTTT

v_gene: TRBV6-2/TRBV6-3
d_gene: TRBD2
j_gene: TRBJ2-7
abundance: .
CDR3aa: CASSYSTSGLHYEQYF
CDR3nt: TGTGCCAGCAGTTACTCGACTAGCGGGCTCCACTACGAGCAGTACTTC